This TCR beta chain came from a study of cytomegalovirus exposure and HLA in healthy donors. Trimming shortened V by 2 bases and J by 2 bases, and 7 bases separated the two germline ends. The CDR3 spans 13 residues. Looked up from germline, CDR1 is GTSNPN and CDR2 is SVGIG (reference sequence). The PCR had 60 Vbeta and 13 Jbeta primers. The data were produced by immunoSEQ multiplex PCR, yet TCRdb's version contains in-frame clones alone and is incomplete. The sample contains approximately 190,000 clones, roughly four fifths of which appear only once. This TCR was sampled from a woman under 30 in good health and CMV-seropositive. This chain connects TRBV30 to TRBJ1-5; unclear D gene. The sequenced material came from PBMCs. The CDR3 protein is CAWSTEGNQPQHF. The CDR3 DNA reads as TGTGCCTGGAGTACTGAGGGCAATCAGCCCCAGCATTTT.